The 24 T cell receptor beta chains below were found in one sample sequenced in a study of identical twins. TCRdb independently ran MiXCR on the 5' RACE reads; one entry per CDR3 protein. The sample lists 310,000 or so distinct CDR3 sequences, roughly 9.8% occurring once. This sample was also put to use in a study of yellow fever vaccine responses in identical twins.

Specimen: CD8+ T cells sorted from blood. These receptors originate from a woman aged 18 to 35 in good health.

This clonotype occurred many times. J is TRBJ2-7 and V is TRBV7-9; 9 bases line up with TRBD1. Germline trimming cut 5 bases from V and 1 base from J; bases unmatched to any gene: 6. Germline-derived CDR1 and CDR2 are SEHNR and FQNEAQ (reference sequence). The CDR3 has 15 amino acids. The CDR3 sequence is CASSPPGQGSYEQYF. CDR3 sequence (DNA): TGTGCCAGCAGCCCTCCGGGACAGGGTTCCTACGAGCAGTACTTC.

The V and J genes are TRBV7-3 and TRBJ2-1; 9 positions agree with TRBD2. CDR3 length: 16 amino acids. After removal of 1 base from V and 5 bases from J, the junction contained 6 bases not matched to a gene. The germline V gene has CDR1 SGHTA and CDR2 FQGTGA. The CDR3 sequence: CASSLRGGGGDNEQFF. The DNA for the CDR3 is TGTGCCAGCAGCTTAAGAGGAGGCGGGGGGGACAATGAGCAGTTCTTC.

The V gene is TRBV5-1, the J gene TRBJ2-7, with D hard to call. V was pared by 4 bases and J by 2 bases, with 13 bases between. The V gene's germline CDR1 is SGHRS and CDR2 YFSETQ. CDR3 length equals 14 residues. The CDR3 here is CASSAEVSTYEQYF. The CDR3 DNA reads TGCGCCAGCAGCGCCGAGGTGTCTACCTACGAGCAGTACTTC.

There are many counts of this clonotype. This chain links TRBV11-2 with TRBJ2-2; D is undetermined. Germline V gene sequence: CDR1 SGHAT, CDR2 FQNNGV. CDR3 length: 14 amino acids. V dropped 3 bases and J dropped 3 bases, with 8 bases sitting between them. CDR3 DNA: TGTGCCAGCAGCTTGCCGAGCGACACCGGGGAGCTGTTTTTT. Translated, it gives CASSLPSDTGELFF.

This clonotype was recorded at least ten times. The chain has TRBV7-9 and TRBJ2-7; TRBD2 agrees at 8 bases. CDR1 is SEHNR and CDR2 is FQNEAQ in the germline V gene (reference sequence). With 5 bases clipped from V and 3 bases from J, the junction kept 3 bases outside the gene matches. CDR3 length: 13 residues. Here the CDR3 DNA reads TGTGCCAGCAGCACCGGGACTAGCTACGAGCAGTACTTC. Translated: CASSTGTSYEQYF.

In its sample, this clonotype was seen a few times. The rearrangement joins TRBV7-2 to TRBJ2-5; unclear D gene. The germline V gene encodes CDR1 SGHTA and CDR2 FQGNSA. The CDR3 has 14 amino acids. V lost 3 bases and J 2 bases, leaving 10 bases between the germline ends. The CDR3 coding sequence is TGTGCCAGCAGCTTGGTTGGGCCTCAAGAGACCCAGTACTTC. It is translated as CASSLVGPQETQYF.

This chain links TRBV6-1 with TRBJ2-7, with 7 bases matching TRBD1. The CDR3 is made up of 14 amino acids. V trimming: 6 bases; J trimming: 5 bases; junction bases outside the gene matches: 10. Germline values: CDR1 MNHNS, CDR2 SASEGT. The CDR3 spells CASSPWTGMDEQYF. The CDR3 bases are TGTGCCAGCAGCCCCTGGACAGGAATGGACGAGCAGTACTTC.

This clonotype appeared a few times. V and J are TRBV6-2 or TRBV6-3 and TRBJ1-1; a weak D match, TRBD1 (6 bases). The V end lost 3 bases, the J end lost 1 base, and 15 bases lay between the germline ends. The V gene's germline CDR1 is MNHEY and CDR2 SVGEGT. The CDR3 has 16 amino acids. The CDR3 DNA is TGTGCCAGCAGTTATGAATATAAACAGGGGAACACTGAAGCTTTCTTT. Translation gives CASSYEYKQGNTEAFF.

Many counts were recorded for this clonotype. The V call is TRBV10-2, the J call TRBJ2-5, with 11 bases aligning to TRBD2. The CDR3 has 17 residues. After removal of 8 bases from V and 1 base from J, the junction contained 12 bases not matched to a gene. Germline CDR1 reads WSHSY; CDR2 reads SAAADI. DNA for the CDR3: TGCGCCAGCGGTACTAGCGGGAGAAAAGGCTTCCAAGAGACCCAGTACTTC. Its translation is CASGTSGRKGFQETQYF.

The rearrangement links TRBV15 to TRBJ2-4; no clear D gene. Germline lookup yields CDR1 LNHNV and CDR2 YYDKDF (reference sequence). V dropped 4 bases and J dropped 0 bases, with 13 bases sitting between them. The CDR3 covers 16 residues. CDR3 residues: CATSMADRIAKNIQYF. CDR3 coding DNA: TGTGCCACCAGCATGGCGGACCGAATAGCCAAAAACATTCAGTACTTC. The full variable domain, with the rest looked up from reference TRBV15 and TRBJ2-4, is DAMVIQNPRYQVTQFGKPVTLSCSQTLNHNVMYWYQQKSSQAPKLLFHYYDKDFNNEADTPDNFQSRRPNTSFCFLDIRSPGLGDTAMYLCATSMADRIAKNIQYFGAGTRLSVL.

This clonotype was picked up many times. This rearrangement joins TRBV4-3 to TRBJ2-2, with 7 bases aligning to TRBD1. This CDR3 region has 15 residues. The V segment lost 5 bases and the J segment 7 bases; nucleotides outside the gene matches: 10. CDR1 and CDR2 (germline): LGHNA, YSLEER. CDR3 loop: CASSESTGRVGELFF. CDR3 DNA sequence: TGCGCCAGCAGCGAGTCGACAGGGCGGGTCGGGGAGCTGTTTTTT.

In its sample, this clonotype was seen many times. This rearrangement joins TRBV7-9 to TRBJ2-7; D remains ambiguous. Trimming took 5 bases from V and 4 from J, leaving 21 bases between them. Germline V lookup: CDR1 SEHNR, CDR2 FQNEAQ (reference sequence). The CDR3 has 16 residues. The CDR3 region is CASSDHPSRFGYEQYF. In DNA form, the CDR3 reads TGTGCCAGCAGCGATCATCCGTCACGATTCGGTTACGAGCAGTACTTC.

This clonotype was seen ten or more times. The chain combines TRBV7-9 with TRBJ2-7; TRBD2 matches at 7 bases. The CDR3 contains 13 residues. Germline V gene sequence: CDR1 SEHNR, CDR2 FQNEAQ (reference sequence). V dropped 6 bases and J dropped 3; count of bases not matched to a gene: 5. The CDR3 loop reads CASSPSGDYEQYF. CDR3 DNA sequence: TGTGCCAGCAGTCCTAGCGGCGACTACGAGCAGTACTTC.

This clonotype was counted at least ten times. V and J are TRBV7-9 and TRBJ2-1, with D hard to call. Trimming removed 0 bases from V and 5 bases from J, with 8 bases in between. CDR3 size: 14 residues. CDR1 and CDR2 from the germline V gene are SEHNR and FQNEAQ (reference sequence). The CDR3 is CASSLATRDNEQFF. The CDR3 DNA reads TGTGCCAGCAGCTTAGCGACGCGCGACAATGAGCAGTTCTTC.

Ten or more counts support this clonotype. The genes are TRBV24-1 and TRBJ2-7; D tentatively fits TRBD1 or TRBD2 (5 bases each). The germline gives CDR1 KGHDR, CDR2 SFDVKD. Between the trimmed V and J ends, which lost 1 base and 5 bases, there was a span of 8 bases. The CDR3 is 13 amino acids. CDR3 nucleotides: TGTGCCACCAGTGATTTTCGGGACGACGAGCAGTACTTC. It encodes CATSDFRDDEQYF.

At least ten counts were recorded for this clonotype. The rearrangement joins TRBV4-1 to TRBJ1-6, with D possibly TRBD1 on 6 matching bases. Looked up from germline, CDR1 is MGHRA and CDR2 is YSYEKL. V was shortened by 1 base and J by 6 bases, with 10 bases between the two germline ends. The CDR3 runs to 15 residues. CDR3 residues: CASSQVQGLNSPLHF. The CDR3 DNA is TGCGCCAGCAGCCAAGTACAGGGACTTAATTCACCCCTCCACTTT.

The gene calls are TRBV7-9 and TRBJ2-1; D is undetermined. V gave up 5 bases and J gave up 7 bases, with 24 bases separating them. This CDR3 region has 17 residues. In germline, CDR1 is SEHNR, CDR2 FQNEAQ (reference sequence). The CDR3 region is CASSQPLLQRFGNEQFF. The CDR3 coding sequence is TGTGCCAGCAGCCAACCCTTACTACAACGCTTCGGAAATGAGCAGTTCTTC.

This clonotype turned up a few times. The genes are TRBV18 and TRBJ2-1; either TRBD1 or TRBD2 may supply D (5 bases each). There are 19 residues in the CDR3. Germline V gives CDR1 KGHSH, CDR2 LQKENI. V was cut by 5 bases and J by 0 bases, with 23 bases left in between. The CDR3 sequence: CASSVTTSDGTLSYNEQFF. DNA for the CDR3: TGTGCCAGCTCAGTGACCACTTCGGACGGGACCCTCTCCTACAATGAGCAGTTCTTC.

This clonotype was observed at least ten times. This rearrangement joins TRBV28 to TRBJ2-7; 9 nucleotides match TRBD2. Germline-derived CDR1 and CDR2 are MDHEN and SYDVKM. The CDR3 runs 17 residues. J was trimmed by 6 bases and V by 2 bases; bases with no gene match: 14. The CDR3 region is CASSLTFSTSGLGEQYF. CDR3 nucleotide sequence: TGTGCCAGCAGTTTAACTTTCTCCACTAGCGGGTTGGGCGAGCAGTACTTC.

This clonotype was recorded many times. This sequence joins TRBV4-3 and TRBJ2-3; D might be TRBD2 (6 bases). With 0 bases removed from V and 3 bases from J, the gap between germline ends came to 13 bases. From germline, CDR1 is LGHNA and CDR2 YSLEER. The CDR3 is 16 residues long. The CDR3 DNA sequence: TGCGCCAGCAGCCAAGACAGGAGGGCCTGGACAGATACGCAGTATTTT. This encodes CASSQDRRAWTDTQYF.

This clonotype showed up many times. V is TRBV28 and J is TRBJ2-3; 10 nucleotides line up with TRBD2. CDR3 length: 13 amino acids. Germline CDR1 is MDHEN and CDR2 is SYDVKM. With V trimmed by 7 bases and J by 3 bases, 1 base remained unmatched. Here the CDR3 reads CASTAGGTDTQYF. The DNA of the CDR3 is TGTGCCAGCACAGCGGGAGGGACAGATACGCAGTATTTT.

This clonotype was seen repeatedly, ten times or more. The CDR3 region is CATSDLSGGELFF. The CDR3, as DNA: TGTGCCACCAGTGATTTAAGTGGCGGGGAGCTGTTTTTT. The chain carries TRBV24-1 and TRBJ2-2; the D is unclear. In germline, CDR1 is KGHDR, CDR2 SFDVKD. Trimming shortened V by 1 base and J by 7 bases, and 6 bases separated the two germline ends. The CDR3 runs to 13 residues.

The chain links TRBV20-1 to TRBJ1-2, with 7 bases aligning to TRBD1. Losses at the gene ends were 3 bases for V and 4 bases for J; bases not matched to a gene: 5. Germline CDR1 reads DFQATT; CDR2 reads SNEGSKA (reference sequence). The CDR3 spans 13 residues. The CDR3: CSASTRGFYGYTF. The CDR3 nucleotides are TGCAGTGCTAGTACCAGGGGGTTCTATGGCTACACCTTC.

The V gene is TRBV3-1, the J gene TRBJ2-2; 7 positions match TRBD1. Germline values: CDR1 LGHDT, CDR2 YNNKEL (reference sequence). The CDR3 spans 17 residues. V lost 4 bases to trimming and J lost 1 base; unmatched junction nucleotides: 9. In DNA, the CDR3 is TGTGCCAGCAGCCTCACGACCGGGACAGAGAACACCGGGGAGCTGTTTTTT. Residues: CASSLTTGTENTGELFF.